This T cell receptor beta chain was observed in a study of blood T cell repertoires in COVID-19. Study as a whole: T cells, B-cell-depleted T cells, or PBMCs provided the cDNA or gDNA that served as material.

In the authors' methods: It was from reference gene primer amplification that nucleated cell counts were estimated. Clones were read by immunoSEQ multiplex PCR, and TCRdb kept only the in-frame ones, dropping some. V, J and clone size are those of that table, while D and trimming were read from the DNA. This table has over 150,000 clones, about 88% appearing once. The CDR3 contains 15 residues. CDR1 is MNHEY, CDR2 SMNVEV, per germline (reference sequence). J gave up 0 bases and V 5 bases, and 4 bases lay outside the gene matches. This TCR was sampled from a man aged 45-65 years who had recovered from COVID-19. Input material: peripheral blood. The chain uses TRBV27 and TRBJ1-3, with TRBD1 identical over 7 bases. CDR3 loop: CASSPGQPSGNTIYF. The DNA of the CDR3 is TGTGCCAGCAGTCCGGGACAGCCCTCTGGAAACACCATATATTTT.